The next 28 T cell receptor beta chains were all read from a single sample in a study of T-cell reconstitution after alpha-beta-depleted transplantation in children. Preparation of the TCRbeta library involved a method that used unique molecular identifiers. A single record per CDR3 protein comes from TCRdb applying MiXCR to the PCR reads. The sample consists of 200,000 to 250,000 distinct CDR3 sequences, roughly a tenth of them appearing once. The input for sequencing was PBMCs from the stem cell graft donor, taken from the stem cell graft. The receptors derive from a human donor who donated a stem cell graft to a child with acute lymphoblastic leukemia.

This clonotype was observed a few times. V usage is TRBV12-3 or TRBV12-4 and J usage is TRBJ1-2; no clear D gene. V was cut by 5 bases and J by 3 bases, with 13 bases left in between. The CDR3 covers 14 residues. CDR3 sequence: CASSLRSTDYGYTF. The CDR3 region has the DNA TGTGCCAGCAGTCTAAGGAGTACAGACTATGGCTACACCTTC.

This clonotype was counted at least ten times. V and J are TRBV5-1 and TRBJ2-5; D is possibly TRBD2 (7 bases). CDR1 and CDR2 (germline): SGHRS, YFSETQ. The V gene lost 1 base and the J gene lost 3 bases, with 13 bases spanning the gap. The CDR3 loop spans 15 amino acids. CDR3 sequence (DNA): TGCGCCAGCAGCTTGTATCGGGGGGCCGAAGAGACCCAGTACTTC. Translation: CASSLYRGAEETQYF.

This clonotype was seen ten or more times. Written as DNA, the CDR3 is TGTGCCAGCAGCTTAGAGTTCTTTAACTATGGCTACACCTTC. It translates to CASSLEFFNYGYTF. The V call is TRBV7-8, the J call TRBJ1-2; D not certain. The germline gives CDR1 SGHVS, CDR2 FQNEAQ. This CDR3 region has 14 residues. With 1 base removed from V and 1 base from J, the gap between germline ends came to 7 bases.

V gene TRBV14 combines with J gene TRBJ2-1, with D hard to call. The ends were cut back, 4 bases at V and 3 bases at J, with 13 bases in the middle. The CDR3 covers 15 residues. CDR1 and CDR2 from the germline V gene are SGHDN and FVKESK. The chain's CDR3 is CASSPVIPYYNEQFF. CDR3 DNA sequence: TGTGCCAGCAGCCCAGTTATCCCATACTACAATGAGCAGTTCTTC.

In this sample, this clonotype turned up many times. The chain recombines TRBV10-2 with TRBJ1-1, with D perhaps matching TRBD1 (5 bases). Germline lookup yields CDR1 WSHSY and CDR2 SAAADI. Trimming removed 0 bases at V and 6 bases at J, with 17 bases between. This CDR3 is built from 16 residues. The CDR3 sequence: CASSESGQGGIAEAFF. CDR3 DNA: TGCGCCAGCAGTGAGTCTGGGCAGGGAGGGATCGCTGAAGCTTTCTTT.

This clonotype was counted ten times or more. The chain recombines TRBV15 with TRBJ2-2, with D possibly being TRBD2 (5 bases). The CDR3 is made up of 15 amino acids. V was pared by 6 bases and J by 2 bases, with 13 bases between. Germline V lookup: CDR1 LNHNV, CDR2 YYDKDF (reference sequence). The CDR3 loop reads CATRWGRTNTGELFF. The CDR3 coding sequence is TGTGCCACCAGGTGGGGTAGGACTAACACCGGGGAGCTGTTTTTT.

This clonotype has a count of ten or more. The CDR3 bases are TGCAGTGCTAGCCAGACAACTAGCCTTGGCACAGATACGCAGTATTTT. Amino acid sequence: CSASQTTSLGTDTQYF. The chain combines TRBV20-1 with TRBJ2-3; maybe TRBD2 (6 bases). Germline CDR1 DFQATT, CDR2 SNEGSKA (reference sequence). Trimming stripped 3 bases from V and 1 base from J, with 17 bases between. The CDR3 loop spans 16 amino acids.

The chain has TRBV7-2 and TRBJ2-4, with D perhaps assigned TRBD1 or TRBD2 (8 bases each). This CDR3 region has 17 residues. The V end lost 6 bases, the J end lost 5 bases, and 23 bases lay between the germline ends. The germline CDR1 and CDR2 sequences are SGHTA and FQGNSA. The CDR3 nucleotides are TGTGCCAGCAGTCCAGCGGGGGCAGGGGGCTGGCAAAACATTCAGTACTTC. As protein: CASSPAGAGGWQNIQYF.

The chain links TRBV20-1 to TRBJ2-2; tentative D call: TRBD1 (6 bases). Trimming left V 6 bases short and J 5 bases short, with 16 bases between. Per the germline V gene, CDR1 is DFQATT and CDR2 is SNEGSKA (reference sequence). The CDR3 totals 14 residues. CDR3 residues: CSAKFNRVTGELFF. As DNA, the CDR3 is TGCAGTGCAAAGTTTAACAGGGTGACCGGGGAGCTGTTTTTT.

V gene TRBV29-1 combines with J gene TRBJ2-7; possible D gene TRBD1, 6 bases. There are 14 residues in the CDR3. Germline V gene lookup returns CDR1 SQVTM and CDR2 ANQGSEA. V was clipped by 2 bases and J by 0 bases, with 11 bases between them. DNA of the CDR3: TGCAGCGTTGAACTCCAGGGGTACTCCTACGAGCAGTACTTC. It codes for CSVELQGYSYEQYF.

In its sample, this clonotype was seen a few times. This chain uses TRBV5-1 with TRBJ1-4; no firm D call. The CDR3 runs to 15 residues. Per germline, CDR1 SGHRS and CDR2 YFSETQ. Trimming took 3 bases from V and 5 from J, leaving 14 bases between them. CDR3 DNA: TGCGCCAGCAGCTCCGCGAACACATTAAATGAAAAACTGTTTTTT. This sequence encodes CASSSANTLNEKLFF.

This clonotype has at least ten counts. The chain recombines TRBV29-1 with TRBJ2-1; D ambiguous. Deletions cut 7 bases from V and 5 bases from J, with 6 bases between. The germline CDR1 and CDR2 sequences are SQVTM and ANQGSEA. The CDR3 covers 10 residues. The CDR3 DNA follows: TGCAGCGCCTTCGACAATGAGCAGTTCTTC. Residues: CSAFDNEQFF.

The rearrangement links TRBV12-3 or TRBV12-4 to TRBJ1-1, with unresolved D. V lost 3 bases and J 5 bases, leaving 10 bases between the germline ends. The CDR3 consists of 13 residues. This chain's CDR3 is CASSFVRRTEAFF. CDR3 nucleotides: TGTGCCAGCAGTTTTGTCAGGCGGACTGAAGCTTTCTTT.

This clonotype was seen ten or more times. The chain carries TRBV5-1 and TRBJ2-5; TRBD2 agrees at 13 bases. V shed 5 bases and J 2 bases; nucleotides not matched to a gene: 6. This CDR3 spans 16 amino acids. Per the germline V gene, CDR1 is SGHRS and CDR2 is YFSETQ. CDR3 bases: TGCGCCAGCAGGCGCACGGGACTAGCGGGGCAAGAGACCCAGTACTTC. It encodes CASRRTGLAGQETQYF.

This clonotype has a count of ten or more. The chain carries TRBV25-1 and TRBJ1-2; 10 bases are a match to TRBD1. Germline assignment: CDR1 MGHDK and CDR2 SYGVNS. V lost 4 bases and J lost 4; bases outside the gene matches: 24. This CDR3 is 21 amino acids long. CDR3 residues: CASSGHSGQGGVPLPGYGYTF. DNA for the CDR3: TGTGCCAGCAGTGGGCACTCCGGACAGGGGGGGGTCCCATTGCCTGGCTATGGCTACACCTTC.

The table lists this clonotype with a few counts. The chain couples TRBV13 to TRBJ1-1; TRBD1 agrees at 7 bases. CDR1 PRHDT and CDR2 FYEKMQ come from the germline V gene (reference sequence). The ends lost 4 bases at V and 0 bases at J; junction bases unmatched: 11. This CDR3 region has 17 residues. CDR3: CASSSSGTVDLNTEAFF. CDR3 DNA sequence: TGTGCCAGCAGCTCTTCCGGGACAGTTGATCTGAACACTGAAGCTTTCTTT.

Regarding this clonotype: As the CDR3 is not closed by the conserved phenylalanine or tryptophan, this likely results from a read error. This chain uses TRBV29-1 with TRBJ1-2, with 8 bases matching TRBD1. Germline CDR1 and CDR2: SQVTM and ANQGSEA. This CDR3 contains 13 residues. Losses at the gene ends were 4 bases for V and 6 bases for J; bases not matched to a gene: 7. CDR3: CSVGAGGIDGYTC. Here the CDR3 DNA reads TGCAGCGTTGGGGCAGGGGGCATCGATGGCTACACCTGC.

This clonotype was counted a few times. This chain links TRBV12-3 or TRBV12-4 with TRBJ1-4; unclear D gene. The V and J ends lost 2 bases and 8 bases respectively, with 9 bases between them. The CDR3 has 13 residues. CDR3: CASSLQDTEKLFF. In DNA form, the CDR3 reads TGTGCCAGCAGTTTACAAGATACGGAAAAACTGTTTTTT.

This clonotype was seen at least ten times. The chain carries TRBV20-1 and TRBJ1-1; D remains ambiguous. Trimming took 5 bases from V and 1 from J, leaving 14 bases between them. Germline-derived CDR1 and CDR2 are DFQATT and SNEGSKA (reference sequence). CDR3 length: 14 amino acids. CDR3 nucleotide sequence: TGCAGTGCTCCGCCCAGGAATTCGAACACTGAAGCTTTCTTT. Protein product: CSAPPRNSNTEAFF.

J is TRBJ2-7 and V is TRBV3-1; no definite D call. With 4 bases removed from V and 5 bases from J, the gap between germline ends came to 9 bases. The CDR3 covers 12 residues. Germline V gives CDR1 LGHDT, CDR2 YNNKEL (reference sequence). The CDR3 region has the DNA TGTGCCAGCAGCCCGGCACTCCACGAGCAGTACTTC. Translation: CASSPALHEQYF.

The J gene is TRBJ2-7, the V gene TRBV7-2, with 8 bases aligning to TRBD1. This CDR3 has 15 amino acids. CDR1 is SGHTA, CDR2 FQGNSA, per germline. V trimming: 1 base; J trimming: 5 bases; junction bases outside the gene matches: 7. CDR3: CASSLDRSGGNEQYF. DNA for the CDR3: TGTGCCAGCAGCTTAGATCGGTCAGGGGGCAACGAGCAGTACTTC.

This clonotype was detected ten times or more. The chain is built from TRBV27 and TRBJ1-1, with D hard to call. The V gene's germline CDR1 is MNHEY and CDR2 SMNVEV (reference sequence). This CDR3 has 13 residues. With 5 bases removed from V and 4 bases from J, the gap between germline ends came to 11 bases. CDR3 DNA sequence: TGTGCCAGCAGTCCAGAAAAGTTCACTGAAGCTTTCTTT. As protein: CASSPEKFTEAFF.

This chain links TRBV11-2 with TRBJ1-2, with TRBD1 matching over 10 bases. This CDR3 spans 16 amino acids. V was pared by 5 bases and J by 2 bases, with 8 bases of the junction left unmatched. In germline, CDR1 is SGHAT, CDR2 FQNNGV. Here the CDR3 reads CASSLRPGQGNYGYTF. CDR3 DNA sequence: TGTGCCAGCAGCCTTCGACCGGGACAGGGGAACTATGGCTACACCTTC. The whole variable domain, remainder taken from reference TRBV11-2 and TRBJ1-2, is EAGVAQSPRYKIIEKRQSVAFWCNPISGHATLYWYQQILGQGPKLLIQFQNNGVVDDSQLPKDRFSAERLKGVDSTLKIQPAKLEDSAVYLCASSLRPGQGNYGYTFGSGTRLTVV.

Many counts were recorded for this clonotype. The rearrangement joins TRBV25-1 to TRBJ1-2; a possible D gene is TRBD1 (6 bases). Looked up from germline, CDR1 is MGHDK and CDR2 is SYGVNS. CDR3 length equals 12 residues. V was pared by 3 bases and J by 8 bases, with 10 bases between. For the CDR3, the DNA is TGTGCCAGCAGTGACCTACAGGGCGGCTACACCTTC. This gives the protein CASSDLQGGYTF.

This clonotype was counted a few times. The chain employs TRBV29-1 and TRBJ1-1, with D maybe TRBD1 (5 bases). This CDR3 contains 13 residues. In germline, CDR1 is SQVTM, CDR2 ANQGSEA. V was clipped by 7 bases and J by 0 bases, with 12 bases between them. CDR3 residues: CSGWGGMNTEAFF. In DNA form, the CDR3 reads TGCAGCGGTTGGGGGGGGATGAACACTGAAGCTTTCTTT.

Only a few counts were recorded for this clonotype. V and J are TRBV20-1 and TRBJ2-7; TRBD1 might be the D (5 bases). The CDR3 covers 14 residues. Germline lookup yields CDR1 DFQATT and CDR2 SNEGSKA (reference sequence). V shed 6 bases and J shed 0 bases, with 15 bases lying between them. The CDR3: CSAAPQVGSYEQYF. Here the CDR3 DNA reads TGCAGTGCCGCGCCACAGGTTGGCTCCTACGAGCAGTACTTC.

This clonotype was found many times. The chain employs TRBV10-3 and TRBJ1-5; D ambiguous. V was shortened by 3 bases and J by 9 bases, with 6 bases between the two germline ends. Germline CDR1 ENHRY, CDR2 SYGVKD. The CDR3 is made up of 11 amino acids. The CDR3 here is CAISDEGPQHF. In nucleotides, the CDR3 is TGTGCCATCAGTGACGAGGGGCCCCAGCATTTT.

This chain uses TRBV12-3 or TRBV12-4 with TRBJ1-6; D remains ambiguous. This CDR3 has 11 amino acids. Trimming took off 6 bases at V and 7 bases at J, with 4 bases between the two ends. CDR3 sequence reads: CASSRNSPLHF. The CDR3 DNA is TGTGCCAGCAGCAGAAATTCACCCCTCCACTTT.